Listed below are T cell receptor beta chains from one sample, sequenced in a study of blood T cells in healthy people across ages. TCRdb used MiXCR to reprocess the 5' RACE reads, holding one entry per CDR3 protein. The sample comprises around 580,000 distinct CDR3 sequences, under 55% of which are singletons, and about 22% rests with the top ten. Sequencing used blood. These receptors all stem from a man at least 80 years old in good health. Each CDR3 is given with its conserved first and last residue. D genes are given only for firm matches. The listing skips clone size in some rows; elsewhere it reads once, few, many or a size class.

j_gene	d_gene	abundance	len	v_gene	CDR3nt	CDR3aa
TRBJ2-5	NA	NA	15	TRBV7-3	TGTGCCAGCAGCTTAACGGGCACGTACCAAGAGACCCAGTACTTC	CASSLTGTYQETQYF
TRBJ2-3	TRBD2	few	16	TRBV10-3	TGTGCCATCAGACCCTACACTAGCGGGGGCACAGATACGCAGTATTTT	CAIRPYTSGGTDTQYF
TRBJ2-4	NA	NA	15	TRBV20-1	TGCAGTGCTAGAGATCCCTTTCTAGCCAAAAACATTCAGTACTTC	CSARDPFLAKNIQYF
TRBJ1-5	NA	NA	15	TRBV2	TGTGCCAGCAGCGTAACAGGGCTGGGCAATCAGCCCCAGCATTTT	CASSVTGLGNQPQHF
TRBJ2-3	NA	NA	14	TRBV5-1	TGCGCCAGCAGCCGGCAGGGAGGTGCAGATACGCAGTATTTT	CASSRQGGADTQYF
TRBJ2-7	NA	NA	11	TRBV6-2/TRBV6-3	TGTGCCAGCAGTCTTCGGACCGAGCAGTACTTC	CASSLRTEQYF
TRBJ1-2	TRBD1	few	19	TRBV7-9	TGTGCCAGCAGCTTCCTCATCGGAAGACAGGGGGCCGGGGACTATGGCTACACCTTC	CASSFLIGRQGAGDYGYTF
TRBJ2-5	TRBD2	NA	16	TRBV11-1	TGTGCCAGCAGCTTAAGTGGCTGGACTAGCGGGCGTGAGCAGTACTTC	CASSLSGWTSGREQYF
TRBJ2-1	TRBD1	NA	15	TRBV5-1	TGCGCCAGCAGCAAGGGACAGGCGACCTACAATGAGCAGTTCTTC	CASSKGQATYNEQFF
TRBJ1-6	TRBD1	few	13	TRBV10-3	TGTGCCGCGCAGGGGGCGCAGAATTCACCCCTCCACTTT	CAAQGAQNSPLHF
TRBJ2-1	NA	NA	12	TRBV5-6	TGTGCCAGCAGCTTTGGGTGGAATGAGCAGTTCTTC	CASSFGWNEQFF